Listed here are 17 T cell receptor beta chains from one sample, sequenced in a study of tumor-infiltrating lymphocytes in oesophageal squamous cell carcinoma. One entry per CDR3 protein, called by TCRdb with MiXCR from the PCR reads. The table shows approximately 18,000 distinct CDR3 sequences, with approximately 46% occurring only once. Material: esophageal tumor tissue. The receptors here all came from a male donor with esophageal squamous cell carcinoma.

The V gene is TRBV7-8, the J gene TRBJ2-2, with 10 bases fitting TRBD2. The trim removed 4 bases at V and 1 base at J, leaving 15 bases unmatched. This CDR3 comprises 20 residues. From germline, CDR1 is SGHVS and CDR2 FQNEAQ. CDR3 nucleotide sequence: TGTGCCAGCAGCTCGGTGGATTTGCTAGCGGGAGTTCAGAACACCGGGGAGCTGTTTTTT. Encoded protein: CASSSVDLLAGVQNTGELFF.

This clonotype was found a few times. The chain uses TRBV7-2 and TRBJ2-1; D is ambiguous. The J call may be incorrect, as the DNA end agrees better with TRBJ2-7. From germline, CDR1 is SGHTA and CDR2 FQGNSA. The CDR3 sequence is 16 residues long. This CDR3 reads CASSLENTVRYNEQYF. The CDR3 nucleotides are TGTGCCAGCAGCTTAGAGAACACAGTAAGGTACAATGAGCAGTACTTC.

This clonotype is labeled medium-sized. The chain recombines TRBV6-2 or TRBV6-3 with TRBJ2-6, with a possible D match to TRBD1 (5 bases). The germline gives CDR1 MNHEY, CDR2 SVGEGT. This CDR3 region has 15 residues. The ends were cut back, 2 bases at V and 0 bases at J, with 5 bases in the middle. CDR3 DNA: TGTGCCAGCAGTTACGACAGCTCTGGGGCCAACGTCCTGACTTTC. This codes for CASSYDSSGANVLTF.

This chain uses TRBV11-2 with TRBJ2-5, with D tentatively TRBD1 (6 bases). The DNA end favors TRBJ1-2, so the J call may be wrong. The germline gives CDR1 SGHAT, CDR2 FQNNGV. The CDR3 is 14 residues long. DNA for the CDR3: TGTGCCAGCAGCTTCGGACAGACAGACTATGGCTACACCTTC. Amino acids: CASSFGQTDYGYTF.

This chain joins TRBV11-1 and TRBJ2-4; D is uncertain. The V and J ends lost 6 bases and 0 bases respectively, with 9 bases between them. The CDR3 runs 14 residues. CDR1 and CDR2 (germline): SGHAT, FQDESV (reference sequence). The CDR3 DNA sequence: TGTGCCAGCAGTTCACGACCAGCCAAAAACATTCAGTACTTC. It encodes CASSSRPAKNIQYF.

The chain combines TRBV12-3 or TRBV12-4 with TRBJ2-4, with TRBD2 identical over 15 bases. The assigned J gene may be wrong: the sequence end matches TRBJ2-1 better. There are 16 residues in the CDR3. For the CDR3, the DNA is TGTGCCAGCAGTGCGGGACTAGCGGGAGGAGCCAATGAGCAGTTCTTC. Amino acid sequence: CASSAGLAGGANEQFF.

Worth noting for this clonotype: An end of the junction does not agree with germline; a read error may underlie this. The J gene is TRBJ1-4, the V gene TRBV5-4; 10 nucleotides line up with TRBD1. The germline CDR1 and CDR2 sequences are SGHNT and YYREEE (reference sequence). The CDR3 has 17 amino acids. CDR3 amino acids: CASSPGTGVIAGEKLFF. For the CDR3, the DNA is TGCGCCAGCAGCCCCGGGACAGGGGTTATAGCGGGTGAAAAACTGTTTTTT.

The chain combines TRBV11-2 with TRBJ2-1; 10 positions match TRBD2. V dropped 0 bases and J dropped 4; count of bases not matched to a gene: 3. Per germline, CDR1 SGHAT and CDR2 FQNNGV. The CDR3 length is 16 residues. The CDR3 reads CASSLDPSGSYNEQFF. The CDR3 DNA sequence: TGTGCCAGCAGCTTAGACCCTAGCGGGAGTTACAATGAGCAGTTCTTC.

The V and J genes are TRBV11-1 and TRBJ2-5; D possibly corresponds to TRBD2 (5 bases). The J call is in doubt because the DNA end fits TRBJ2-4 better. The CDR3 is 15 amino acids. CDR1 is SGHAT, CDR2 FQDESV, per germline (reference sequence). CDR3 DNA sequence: TGTGCCAGCAGCTTAGCCGTAGGAGGCCAAAACATTCAGTACTTC. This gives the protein CASSLAVGGQNIQYF.

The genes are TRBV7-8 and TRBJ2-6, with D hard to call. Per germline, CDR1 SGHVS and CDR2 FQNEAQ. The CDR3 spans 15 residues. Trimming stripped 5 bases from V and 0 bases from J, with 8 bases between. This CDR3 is CASSPSGSGANVLTF. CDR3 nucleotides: TGTGCCAGCAGCCCTTCCGGCTCTGGGGCCAACGTCCTGACTTTC.

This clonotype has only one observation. Written as DNA, the CDR3 is TGTGCCAGCAGTTACCCCGAACTAGCGGGGGAGACCCAGTACTTC. It translates to CASSYPELAGETQYF. The chain recombines TRBV6-6 with TRBJ2-5; 10 bases agree with TRBD2. The V gene's germline CDR1 is MNHNY and CDR2 SVGAGI (reference sequence). Trimming removed 2 bases from V and 5 bases from J; junction bases left unmatched: 5. CDR3 length equals 15 residues.

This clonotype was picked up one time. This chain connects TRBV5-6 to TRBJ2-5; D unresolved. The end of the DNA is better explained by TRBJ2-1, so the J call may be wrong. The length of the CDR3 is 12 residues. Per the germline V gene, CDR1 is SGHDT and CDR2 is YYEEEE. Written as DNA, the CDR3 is TGTGCCAGCAGCTTGGTAGACAATGAGCAGTTCTTC. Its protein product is CASSLVDNEQFF.

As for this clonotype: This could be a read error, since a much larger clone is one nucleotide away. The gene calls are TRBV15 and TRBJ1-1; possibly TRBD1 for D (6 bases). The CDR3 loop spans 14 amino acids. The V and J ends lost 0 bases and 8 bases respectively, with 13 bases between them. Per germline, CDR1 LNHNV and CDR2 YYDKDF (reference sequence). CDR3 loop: CATSRDGQTKEAFF. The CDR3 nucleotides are TGTGCCACCAGCAGAGACGGACAGACAAAAGAAGCTTTCTTT.

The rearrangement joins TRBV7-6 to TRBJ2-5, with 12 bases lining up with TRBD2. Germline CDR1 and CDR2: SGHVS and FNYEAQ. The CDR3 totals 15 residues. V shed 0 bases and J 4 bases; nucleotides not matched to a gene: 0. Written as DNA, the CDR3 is TGTGCCAGCAGCTTAGCGGGACTAGCGGGAGAGACCCAGTACTTC. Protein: CASSLAGLAGETQYF.

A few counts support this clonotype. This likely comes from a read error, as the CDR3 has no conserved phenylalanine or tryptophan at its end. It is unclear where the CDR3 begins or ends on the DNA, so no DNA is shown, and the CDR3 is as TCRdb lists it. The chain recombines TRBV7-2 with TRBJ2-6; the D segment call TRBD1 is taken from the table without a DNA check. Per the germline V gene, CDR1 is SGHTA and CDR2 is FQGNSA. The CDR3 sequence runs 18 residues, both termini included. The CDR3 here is CASSAYRGRGLETQYFGA.

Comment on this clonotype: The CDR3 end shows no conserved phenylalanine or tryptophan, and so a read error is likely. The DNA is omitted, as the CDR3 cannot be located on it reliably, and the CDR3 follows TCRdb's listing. CDR3 sequence reads: CASSPGGGAYNEQFFGS. V gene TRBV28 combines with J gene TRBJ2-7; TRBD1, as called in the table, went unchecked against the DNA. A total of 17 residues make up the CDR3, ends included. Germline lookup yields CDR1 MDHEN and CDR2 SYDVKM.

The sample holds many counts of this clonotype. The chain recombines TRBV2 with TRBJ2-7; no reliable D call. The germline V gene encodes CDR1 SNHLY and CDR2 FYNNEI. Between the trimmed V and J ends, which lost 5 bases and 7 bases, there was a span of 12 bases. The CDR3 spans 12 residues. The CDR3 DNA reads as TGTGCCAGCAGTTACAAACACAATGAGCAGTACTTC. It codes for CASSYKHNEQYF. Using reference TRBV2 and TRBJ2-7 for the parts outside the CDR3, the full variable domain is EPEVTQTPSHQVTQMGQEVILRCVPISNHLYFYWYRQILGQKVEFLVSFYNNEISEKSEIFDDQFSVERPDGSNFTLKIRSTKLEDSAMYFCASSYKHNEQYFGPGTRLTVT.